This is a list of T cell receptor beta chains from one sample in a study of regulatory T cells in long-lasting Graves disease. TCRdb re-called the multiplex PCR reads through MiXCR, storing one row per CDR3 protein. The profile shows around 400,000 distinct CDR3 sequences, 12% of them singletons. Another study also made use of these data, one on T cells in Graves' hyperthyroidism and ophthalmopathy.

Sequencing was performed on peripheral blood mononuclear cells (PBMCs), taken at new diagnosis, from a patient treated with antithyroid drugs. These receptors were taken from a young woman with Graves disease. Each CDR3 is given without its conserved first and last residue. A D gene is named only where the DNA matches it firmly. Clone sizes are given selectively: once, few, many, or a class where the clone is expanded.

abundance,d_gene,j_gene,v_gene,CDR3aa
few,TRBD2,TRBJ2-5,TRBV3-1,ASSQEGEGLTRQETQY
.,TRBD2,TRBJ2-1,TRBV20-1,SAYEGLARNEQF
few,.,TRBJ1-2,TRBV7-9,ASSLVISPNGYT
.,.,TRBJ1-1,TRBV6-2/TRBV6-3,ASSPAVGEAF
many,.,TRBJ1-2,TRBV28,ASRRGPYGYT
many,.,TRBJ2-1,TRBV7-8,ASSSPGHLEPAGNEQF
.,TRBD1,TRBJ1-2,TRBV30,ASDRGSRPGGYT
few,.,TRBJ1-1,TRBV29-1,SVGVGVGSEAF
many,TRBD1,TRBJ2-2,TRBV20-1,SAGQGPHTGELF
few,.,TRBJ2-5,TRBV5-8,ASSLEGQRQETQY
many,TRBD1,TRBJ2-7,TRBV27,ASSPRDRAAYEQY
many,TRBD1,TRBJ2-6,TRBV5-1,ASSFDRESGANVLT
many,TRBD2,TRBJ2-2,TRBV3-1,ASSQMTSEFISVSGELF
many,.,TRBJ2-4,TRBV12-3/TRBV12-4,ASSARGSGNIQY
many,TRBD2,TRBJ2-5,TRBV6-1,ASSDPGLAGQETQY
few,.,TRBJ1-2,TRBV20-1,SAREMNRSYGYT
many,.,TRBJ2-2,TRBV15,ATSSLYPGHTSNTGELF
many,TRBD2,TRBJ2-1,TRBV7-6,ASRDTGGGSYNEQF
many,.,TRBJ2-7,TRBV27,ASSFGGQLPHSYEQY
.,.,TRBJ2-3,TRBV7-9,ASSFTESRRGRDTQY
many,.,TRBJ2-2,TRBV20-1,SARVGGSGNTGELF
many,TRBD1,TRBJ1-1,TRBV12-3/TRBV12-4,ASRQTGGGTEAF
.,.,TRBJ1-2,TRBV7-2,ASSLAGAGYGYT
many,.,TRBJ1-1,TRBV11-1,ASSPHSRQGEAF
.,TRBD2,TRBJ2-1,TRBV7-2,ASSLSGGRVHNEQF
.,TRBD2,TRBJ2-5,TRBV20-1,SARRTSQETQY
many,.,TRBJ2-1,TRBV6-9,ASSYLGAGENEQF
few,.,TRBJ2-2,TRBV19,ASSIRTVTGELF
many,.,TRBJ1-6,TRBV20-1,SAKVAGVDNSPLH
many,TRBD1,TRBJ1-2,TRBV12-3/TRBV12-4,ASSLALTGRYGYT
few,.,TRBJ1-2,TRBV7-9,ASSSAGLDYGYT
many,.,TRBJ1-5,TRBV12-3/TRBV12-4,ASSLIRRTVLVYQPQH
.,.,TRBJ2-2,TRBV6-1,ASRPYTGELF
many,.,TRBJ1-1,TRBV11-2,ASSLDLRFGGLNTEAF
many,.,TRBJ1-1,TRBV27,ASSLNPKTEAF
.,.,TRBJ2-4,TRBV7-9,ASSLVYRSIAKNIQY
many,.,TRBJ2-7,TRBV5-1,ASSLDVEQY
many,.,TRBJ2-3,TRBV20-1,SESLYGSTDTQY
many,.,TRBJ2-4,TRBV7-2,ASSLGLLSKNIQY